This T cell receptor (beta chain) came from a study of Graves' ophthalmopathy and Graves' hyperthyroidism. The germline CDR1 and CDR2 sequences are DFQATT and SNEGSKA (reference sequence). Trimming left V 2 bases short and J 2 bases short, with 10 bases between. The CDR3 runs to 13 residues. The TCR beta CDR3 regions underwent amplification from RNA transcripts. The authors performed first-round RT-PCR with HTBI primers and then a second-round multiplex PCR. One entry per CDR3 protein results from TCRdb running MiXCR on the multiplex PCR reads. The sample yields about 390,000 distinct CDR3 sequences, approximately 18% seen once. This clonotype appeared many times. Fresh peripheral blood (less than 11 ml) yielded the PBMCs.

What was sequenced was peripheral blood. The chain is built from TRBV20-1 and TRBJ2-7; D uncertain. This clonotype was obtained from an adult woman with stable Graves' hyperthyroidism. CDR3 residues: CSARSGRPYEQYF. CDR3 sequence (DNA): TGCAGTGCTAGATCAGGCAGACCCTACGAGCAGTACTTC.